This is a list of T cell receptor beta chains from one sample in a study of cytomegalovirus exposure and HLA in healthy donors. This table comes from immunoSEQ multiplex PCR, and its TCRdb copy is limited to in-frame clones, with some not included. The data hold 55,000 to 70,000 clones, with over 60% observed a single time. The sequencing sample was made of PBMCs. The receptors here all came from a woman aged 25 to 45 in good health and CMV-seronegative. CDR3s include the opening cysteine and the closing phenylalanine or tryptophan. The D gene is left open where the match is weak. Expanded clones are given a class, and other clones once, few, many or no size at all.

>TRBJ2-5|TRBD1|TRBV5-6|few
CASRTTGGQETQYF
TGTGCCAGCAGAACGACAGGGGGTCAAGAGACCCAGTACTTC
>TRBJ1-2|-|TRBV5-5|-
CASSLYAREGGYTF
TGTGCCAGCAGCTTGTATGCCAGGGAGGGCGGCTACACCTTC
>TRBJ1-2|TRBD1|TRBV6-6|-
CASSWDRGQANYGYTF
TGTGCCAGCAGTTGGGACAGGGGGCAAGCTAACTATGGCTACACCTTC
>TRBJ1-2|TRBD1|TRBV7-8|-
CASSFSLTGNYGYTF
TGTGCCAGCAGCTTCTCATTGACAGGGAACTATGGCTACACCTTC
>TRBJ2-5|TRBD2|TRBV29-1|-
CSVGLRLAVQETQYF
TGCAGCGTTGGCCTGAGACTAGCGGTCCAAGAGACCCAGTACTTC
>TRBJ2-1|-|TRBV28|-
CASSPSPGDNEQFF
TGTGCCAGCAGCCCCTCCCCGGGGGACAATGAGCAGTTCTTC
>TRBJ2-1|-|TRBV5-1|-
CASSLIGSTAYNEQFF
TGCGCCAGCAGCCTCATCGGGAGTACGGCCTACAATGAGCAGTTCTTC
>TRBJ2-2|-|TRBV5-4|-
CASSLRGGGELFF
TGTGCCAGCAGCTTGAGGGGCGGCGGGGAGCTGTTTTTT
>TRBJ2-7|TRBD2|TRBV28|-
CASSSYRLLAGVRGDEQYF
TGTGCCAGCAGTTCCTACCGATTGCTAGCGGGAGTGCGGGGGGACGAGCAGTACTTC
>TRBJ2-3|TRBD2|TRBV5-1|-
CASSIASGSDTQYF
TGCGCCAGCAGTATCGCTAGCGGGAGTGATACGCAGTATTTT
>TRBJ2-5|-|TRBV5-1|-
CASSLESVQETQYF
TGCGCCAGCAGCTTGGAAAGCGTCCAAGAGACCCAGTACTTC
>TRBJ1-5|-|TRBV28|-
CASRQLTGYQPQHF
TGTGCCAGCAGACAATTAACAGGGTACCAGCCCCAGCATTTT
>TRBJ2-3|-|TRBV27|once
CASSLRDSSTDTQYF
TGTGCCAGCAGTTTACGGGACTCAAGCACAGATACGCAGTATTTT
>TRBJ2-1|-|TRBV9|-
CASSETSFYEQFF
TGTGCCAGCAGCGAAACTAGTTTTTATGAGCAGTTCTTC
>TRBJ2-5|-|TRBV4-3|once
CASSRGGTGIYEKETQYF
TGCGCCAGCAGCCGGGGGGGCACAGGGATTTATGAAAAAGAGACCCAGTACTTC
>TRBJ1-1|-|TRBV18|-
CASSPYVSGDLMNTEAFF
TGTGCCAGCTCACCATACGTTAGCGGGGACCTCATGAACACTGAAGCTTTCTTT
>TRBJ2-7|-|TRBV7-6|-
CASSLALYYEQYF
TGTGCCAGCAGCTTAGCACTATACTACGAGCAGTACTTC
>TRBJ2-7|TRBD1|TRBV5-4|few
CASSFDRASSYEQYF
TGTGCCAGCAGCTTCGACAGGGCCTCTTCCTACGAGCAGTACTTC
>TRBJ1-5|TRBD1|TRBV6-1|-
CASSGQGGQPQHF
TGTGCCAGCAGTGGACAGGGGGGTCAGCCCCAGCATTTT
>TRBJ2-3|TRBD2|TRBV5-4|-
CASSLPGLAVSGAPTDTQYF
TGTGCCAGCAGCTTACCGGGACTAGCGGTTTCGGGGGCCCCCACAGATACGCAGTATTTT
>TRBJ2-2|TRBD2|TRBV5-4|-
CASSLGLAGTWNTGELFF
TGTGCCAGCAGCCTGGGACTAGCGGGAACCTGGAACACCGGGGAGCTGTTTTTT
>TRBJ1-4|TRBD1|TRBV6-6|few
CASSPRQTGNEKLFF
TGTGCCAGCAGTCCCCGACAGACAGGGAATGAAAAACTGTTTTTT
>TRBJ1-1|TRBD1|TRBV6-5|-
CASSNRDRVPGAFF
TGTGCCAGCAGCAACCGGGACAGGGTACCCGGAGCTTTCTTT
>TRBJ1-2|TRBD1|TRBV7-9|few
CASSLGGGSNYGYTF
TGTGCCAGCAGCTTAGGAGGGGGCTCGAACTATGGCTACACCTTC
>TRBJ1-3|-|TRBV6-6|-
CASSTDSSGNTIYF
TGTGCCAGCAGTACGGACAGCTCTGGAAACACCATATATTTT
>TRBJ1-1|TRBD1|TRBV5-5|few
CASSLEGTGDNTEAFF
TGTGCCAGCAGCTTGGAGGGGACAGGGGACAACACTGAAGCTTTCTTT
>TRBJ2-1|TRBD1|TRBV14|once
CASSLDREKKFF
TGTGCCAGCAGCCTCGACAGGGAAAAGAAGTTCTTC
>TRBJ1-6|TRBD1|TRBV5-1|-
CASSLEGAGQGGSPLHF
TGCGCCAGCAGCCTGGAGGGAGCCGGACAGGGTGGATCACCCCTCCACTTT
>TRBJ1-1|-|TRBV13|-
CASSLQVMNTEAFF
TGTGCCAGCAGCTTACAGGTCATGAACACTGAAGCTTTCTTT
>TRBJ2-7|-|TRBV6-5|-
CASSYGTSYEQYF
TGTGCCAGCAGTTACGGGACTTCCTACGAGCAGTACTTC
>TRBJ1-4|TRBD1|TRBV4-3|-
CASSQDDRGDEKLFF
TGCGCCAGCAGCCAAGACGACAGGGGAGACGAAAAACTGTTTTTT
>TRBJ2-5|-|TRBV6-5|-
CATFSGGPAETQYF
TGTGCCACCTTCTCCGGAGGACCCGCGGAGACCCAGTACTTC
>TRBJ2-1|TRBD1|TRBV7-9|medium-sized
CASSGGTGYPYNEQFF
TGTGCCAGCAGCGGGGGGACAGGGTACCCCTACAATGAGCAGTTCTTC
>TRBJ2-1|TRBD2|TRBV9|once
CASSVAIAGGGSEQFF
TGTGCCAGCAGCGTAGCTATAGCGGGAGGGGGAAGTGAGCAGTTCTTC
>TRBJ1-1|TRBD1|TRBV27|-
CASRNLPQGARAFF
TGTGCCAGCAGGAACCTTCCGCAGGGGGCTCGAGCTTTCTTT
>TRBJ2-5|-|TRBV7-9|-
CASSPSETEQETQYF
TGTGCCAGCAGCCCCTCTGAGACAGAACAAGAGACCCAGTACTTC
>TRBJ2-3|TRBD2|TRBV4-1|once
CASSQVLAGDLKDTQYF
TGCGCCAGCAGCCAAGTGCTAGCGGGAGACCTAAAGGATACGCAGTATTTT
>TRBJ1-1|-|TRBV6-5|-
CASNRVRNTEAFF
TGTGCCAGCAACAGGGTTAGGAACACTGAAGCTTTCTTT
>TRBJ2-7|-|TRBV5-4|-
CASSLGSSYEQYF
TGTGCCAGCAGCTTGGGCAGTTCCTACGAGCAGTACTTC
>TRBJ2-7|-|TRBV18|-
CASSPSGADEQYF
TGTGCCAGCTCACCATCCGGAGCGGACGAGCAGTACTTC
>TRBJ2-1|TRBD2|TRBV28|-
CASSLLGGGSEQFF
TGTGCCAGCAGTTTATTGGGGGGGGGTAGTGAGCAGTTCTTC
>TRBJ2-7|-|TRBV5-1|-
CASSFTEETAEQYF
TGCGCCAGCAGCTTCACGGAGGAGACGGCCGAGCAGTACTTC
>TRBJ1-4|-|TRBV19|-
CASSTYLAGDEKLFF
TGTGCCAGTAGTACCTACCTGGCAGGGGATGAAAAACTGTTTTTT
>TRBJ2-1|-|TRBV2|-
CASRARITYNEQFF
TGTGCCAGCAGAGCTAGGATAACCTACAATGAGCAGTTCTTC
>TRBJ1-1|TRBD1|TRBV29-1|few
CSVAKTGVMNTEAFF
TGCAGCGTAGCAAAGACAGGGGTAATGAACACTGAAGCTTTCTTT
>TRBJ1-2|-|TRBV5-4|few
CASSLSGAGVRTF
TGTGCCAGCAGCTTGTCAGGGGCAGGAGTGAGAACCTTC
>TRBJ1-5|-|TRBV12-2|-
CASRLVGRYQPQHF
TGTGCAAGTCGCTTAGTGGGGAGGTATCAGCCCCAGCATTTT
>TRBJ1-6|-|TRBV7-2|once
CASISGSSYNSPLHF
TGTGCCAGCATCTCTGGGAGCTCCTATAATTCACCCCTCCACTTT
>TRBJ1-5|TRBD1|TRBV6-6|-
CASSISDRGTSQPQHF
TGTGCCAGCAGTATCTCTGACAGGGGGACTAGTCAGCCCCAGCATTTT
>TRBJ1-1|-|TRBV30|-
CAWSSGDVEAFF
TGTGCCTGGAGCTCGGGGGACGTAGAAGCTTTCTTT
>TRBJ2-1|TRBD2|TRBV2|-
CASSENREGLYNEQFF
TGTGCCAGCAGTGAGAATCGGGAGGGCCTCTACAATGAGCAGTTCTTC